The 29 T cell receptor beta chains below come from one sample, sequenced in a study of T cells in Graves' hyperthyroidism and ophthalmopathy. RNA transcripts served as the template for amplifying TCR beta CDR3 regions. When the TCR CDR3 underwent first-round RT-PCR, the HTBI primer set was used. TCRdb used MiXCR to reprocess the multiplex PCR reads, holding one entry per CDR3 protein. Of about 590,000 distinct CDR3 sequences in the sample, 15% to 19% were seen once. The specimen sequenced was blood. These receptors originate from a woman aged 30 to 39 with Graves' hyperthyroidism.

The chain carries TRBV2 and TRBJ1-1; tentatively, D is TRBD1 (5 bases). Germline CDR1 and CDR2: SNHLY and FYNNEI. V was trimmed by 8 bases and J by 0 bases, leaving 16 bases between them. The CDR3 runs to 15 residues. The CDR3 sequence is CASPGVQRLNTEAFF. The CDR3 coding sequence is TGTGCCAGCCCGGGGGTACAAAGACTGAACACTGAAGCTTTCTTT.

The chain employs TRBV25-1 and TRBJ1-3; D is unresolved. Between the trimmed V and J ends, which lost 1 base and 0 bases, there was a span of 7 bases. This CDR3 is built from 15 residues. Germline V CDR1 and CDR2: MGHDK, SYGVNS. The CDR3 bases are TGTGCCAGCAGTGAATTTGGGAGCTCTGGAAACACCATATATTTT. The encoded protein is CASSEFGSSGNTIYF. Variable domain in full (rest from reference TRBV25-1 and TRBJ1-3): EADIYQTPRYLVIGTGKKITLECSQTMGHDKMYWYQQDPGMELHLIHYSYGVNSTEKGDLSSESTVSRIRTEHFPLTLESARPSHTSQYLCASSEFGSSGNTIYFGEGSWLTVV.

This clonotype came up many times. The J gene is TRBJ2-5, the V gene TRBV28, with D tentatively TRBD2 (6 bases). This CDR3 contains 18 residues. Looked up from germline, CDR1 is MDHEN and CDR2 is SYDVKM. V was pared by 4 bases and J by 5 bases, with 26 bases between. Written as DNA, the CDR3 is TGTGCCAGCAGTTCATATCCGGGATACCAGGGACTCCGGGAGACCCAGTACTTC. It encodes CASSSYPGYQGLRETQYF.

The chain recombines TRBV6-1 with TRBJ2-1; tentative D call: TRBD1 (5 bases). The V end was cut by 5 bases, the J end by 5 bases, with 13 bases between. The CDR3 consists of 14 residues. Germline V gene lookup returns CDR1 MNHNS and CDR2 SASEGT. The CDR3 region has the DNA TGTGCCAGCAGTCCCTACGAAGGGGACAATGAGCAGTTCTTC. Translation gives CASSPYEGDNEQFF.

This clonotype has more than one count but fewer than ten. A read error may explain this, as a much larger clone is one base away. The genes are TRBV7-8 and TRBJ2-7, with a possible D match to TRBD1 (6 bases). V was pared by 3 bases and J by 0 bases, with 15 bases between. This CDR3 spans 16 amino acids. The germline V gene has CDR1 SGHVS and CDR2 FQNEAQ. CDR3 sequence reads: CASSFPRRTDSYEQYF. The DNA of the CDR3 is TGTGCCAGCAGCTTCCCCCGGAGGACAGACTCCTACGAGCAGTACTTC.

V gene TRBV3-1 combines with J gene TRBJ1-2, with D maybe TRBD1 (5 bases). CDR1 and CDR2 (germline): LGHDT, YNNKEL (reference sequence). Trimming stripped 5 bases from V and 0 bases from J, with 10 bases between. This CDR3 is 14 amino acids long. CDR3 nucleotides: TGTGCCAGCAGCGAGACAGAAACTAACTATGGCTACACCTTC. Protein: CASSETETNYGYTF.

The sample holds many counts of this clonotype. The J gene is TRBJ2-7, the V gene TRBV20-1; D remains ambiguous. The germline V gene encodes CDR1 DFQATT and CDR2 SNEGSKA (reference sequence). Trimming shortened V by 7 bases and J by 5 bases, and 12 bases separated the two germline ends. CDR3 length: 11 residues. This CDR3 reads CSGAQAHEQYF. The DNA for the CDR3 is TGCAGTGGGGCCCAGGCCCACGAGCAGTACTTC.

The rearrangement joins TRBV5-6 to TRBJ2-1; 9 bases match TRBD2. V shed 2 bases and J 8 bases; nucleotides not matched to a gene: 8. Germline loops: CDR1 SGHDT, CDR2 YYEEEE. This CDR3 is built from 15 residues. In DNA form, the CDR3 reads TGTGCCAGCAGCTTAGGGCCAGCGGGAGGAGATGAGCAGTTCTTC. It is translated as CASSLGPAGGDEQFF.

The CDR3 reads CASSIWGSGIAEAFF. Written as DNA, the CDR3 is TGTGCCAGTAGTATTTGGGGGTCAGGGATAGCTGAAGCTTTCTTT. The gene calls are TRBV19 and TRBJ1-1; D is possibly TRBD1 (5 bases). The ends were cut back, 3 bases at V and 6 bases at J, with 17 bases in the middle. The CDR3 totals 15 residues. CDR1 and CDR2 (germline): LNHDA, SQIVND (reference sequence).

This clonotype appeared a few times. The V gene is TRBV6-6, the J gene TRBJ1-3; D gene uncertain. This CDR3 is built from 14 residues. Deletions cut 2 bases from V and 2 bases from J, with 7 bases between. CDR1 and CDR2 from the germline V gene are MNHNY and SVGAGI (reference sequence). The CDR3 coding sequence is TGTGCCAGCAGTTACCGGCAGCCTGGAAACACCATATATTTT. Encoded protein: CASSYRQPGNTIYF.

Only a few counts were recorded for this clonotype. The chain couples TRBV27 to TRBJ2-7; 7 bases agree with TRBD2. Germline CDR1 is MNHEY and CDR2 is SMNVEV (reference sequence). This CDR3 has 18 residues. J lost 3 bases, V lost 2 bases, and 16 bases had no gene match. CDR3 protein: CASSLKFSPTSFVYEQYF. CDR3 DNA: TGTGCCAGCAGTTTAAAGTTCAGCCCGACTAGCTTTGTCTACGAGCAGTACTTC.

In this sample, this clonotype turned up many times. The chain joins TRBV14 to TRBJ2-1; 7 bases match TRBD2. Trimming removed 3 bases from V and 2 bases from J; junction bases left unmatched: 7. This CDR3 comprises 16 residues. Germline V gives CDR1 SGHDN, CDR2 FVKESK. The DNA for the CDR3 is TGTGCCAGCAGCCATGCAGGCGGGAGCCCCTACAATGAGCAGTTCTTC. It yields the protein CASSHAGGSPYNEQFF.

This clonotype was counted between two and nine times. The chain carries TRBV20-1 and TRBJ1-6; 8 nucleotides align to TRBD1. J gave up 2 bases and V 4 bases, and 7 bases lay outside the gene matches. The CDR3 contains 16 residues. Looked up from germline, CDR1 is DFQATT and CDR2 is SNEGSKA (reference sequence). Here the CDR3 reads CSAKPGQAAYNSPLHF. CDR3 coding DNA: TGCAGTGCTAAACCGGGACAGGCAGCCTATAATTCACCCCTCCACTTT.

This clonotype was counted between two and nine times. CDR3 residues: CASSMYGTGGYREPQHF. CDR3 DNA: TGTGCCAGTAGTATGTATGGGACAGGGGGCTACAGGGAGCCCCAGCATTTT. This rearrangement joins TRBV19 to TRBJ1-5, with TRBD1 matching 12 bases. The CDR3 has 17 residues. Germline CDR1 is LNHDA and CDR2 is SQIVND (reference sequence). V lost 3 bases and J lost 8; bases outside the gene matches: 11.

This clonotype appeared many times. The chain is built from TRBV6-1 and TRBJ2-1, with TRBD2 matching over 9 bases. The germline gives CDR1 MNHNS, CDR2 SASEGT. The CDR3 extends over 15 amino acids. After removal of 7 bases from V and 6 bases from J, the junction contained 10 bases not matched to a gene. CDR3 coding DNA: TGTGCCAGCATTACCCAGACTAGCGGTACCAATGAGCAGTTCTTC. It yields the protein CASITQTSGTNEQFF.

This clonotype was seen many times. The genes are TRBV3-1 and TRBJ2-2; 12 nucleotides agree with TRBD2. The CDR3 covers 16 residues. With V trimmed by 5 bases and J by 7 bases, 8 bases remained unmatched. Germline lookup yields CDR1 LGHDT and CDR2 YNNKEL (reference sequence). For the CDR3, the DNA is TGTGCCAGCAGCACCCGACTAGCGGGAGTTAGCGGGGAGCTGTTTTTT. The encoded protein is CASSTRLAGVSGELFF.

This clonotype has ten or more counts. The chain is built from TRBV6-4 and TRBJ2-5, with 10 nucleotides matching TRBD2. Germline CDR1 MRHNA, CDR2 SNTAGT. The trim removed 7 bases at V and 2 bases at J, leaving 13 bases unmatched. CDR3 length equals 17 residues. The CDR3 DNA reads as TGTGCCAGCACTAGGAGGACTAGCGGAGGGGGGCAAGAGACCCAGTACTTC. Protein: CASTRRTSGGGQETQYF.

This chain links TRBV30 with TRBJ2-2; possible D gene TRBD2, 6 bases. The germline V gene encodes CDR1 GTSNPN and CDR2 SVGIG (reference sequence). The CDR3 is made up of 15 amino acids. CDR3 residues: CALGTVRAGTGELFF. The CDR3 coding sequence is TGTGCATTAGGGACTGTCAGGGCTGGCACCGGGGAGCTGTTTTTT.

This clonotype was seen at least ten times. J is TRBJ2-3 and V is TRBV7-3; D perhaps matches TRBD2 (6 bases). The CDR3 has 16 residues. Trimming cost V 5 bases and J 6 bases, with 21 bases left between them. Germline-derived CDR1 and CDR2 are SGHTA and FQGTGA. This CDR3 reads CASSRGALGSWDTQYF. For the CDR3, the DNA is TGTGCCAGCAGCCGCGGGGCCCTAGGTAGTTGGGATACGCAGTATTTT.

The chain recombines TRBV25-1 with TRBJ2-7; weak D call: TRBD2 (5 bases). In germline, CDR1 is MGHDK, CDR2 SYGVNS. V gave up 6 bases and J gave up 6 bases, with 18 bases separating them. CDR3 length equals 14 residues. The CDR3: CASRSGVKVGEQYF. The CDR3 nucleotides read TGTGCCAGCAGGTCCGGGGTGAAAGTGGGCGAGCAGTACTTC.

This clonotype came up many times. The chain has TRBV27 and TRBJ1-2; D possibly corresponds to TRBD1 (6 bases). V was cut by 0 bases and J by 6 bases, with 8 bases left in between. The CDR3 loop spans 13 amino acids. Germline V CDR1 and CDR2: MNHEY, SMNVEV (reference sequence). CDR3 loop: CASSLSGGHGYTF. Written as DNA, the CDR3 is TGTGCCAGCAGTTTATCGGGGGGGCATGGCTACACCTTC.

This clonotype was seen a handful of times. V and J are TRBV9 and TRBJ2-7; 8 nucleotides match TRBD2. This CDR3 is 15 amino acids long. Germline V CDR1 and CDR2: SGDLS, YYNGEE. V lost 1 base, J lost 7 bases, and 10 bases stayed unmatched. CDR3 protein: CASSVQGSPGGEQYF. The CDR3 DNA reads TGTGCCAGCAGCGTACAGGGCAGTCCGGGGGGGGAGCAGTACTTC. Full variable domain (outside the CDR3, taken from reference TRBV9 and TRBJ2-7): DSGVTQTPKHLITATGQRVTLRCSPRSGDLSVYWYQQSLDQGLQFLIQYYNGEERAKGNILERFSAQQFPDLHSELNLSSLELGDSALYFCASSVQGSPGGEQYFGPGTRLTVT.

At least ten counts were recorded for this clonotype. The V and J genes are TRBV5-1 and TRBJ1-1; no clear D gene. The length of the CDR3 is 12 residues. With 6 bases removed from V and 9 bases from J, the gap between germline ends came to 15 bases. Germline-derived CDR1 and CDR2 are SGHRS and YFSETQ. The CDR3 region is CASTNGVEKAFF. The CDR3 DNA reads TGCGCCAGCACCAATGGGGTCGAGAAAGCTTTCTTT.

This chain joins TRBV27 and TRBJ2-1; possibly TRBD2 for D (5 bases). Germline loops: CDR1 MNHEY, CDR2 SMNVEV (reference sequence). This CDR3 is 11 amino acids long. V shed 5 bases and J shed 10 bases, with 9 bases lying between them. CDR3 bases: TGTGCCAGCAGTCTAGCAAAGGAGCAGTTCTTC. This codes for CASSLAKEQFF.

The chain recombines TRBV24-1 with TRBJ2-1; 10 positions match TRBD2. CDR1 and CDR2 from the germline V gene are KGHDR and SFDVKD. Unmatched junction bases numbered 6, after V lost 1 base and J lost 10 bases. CDR3 length equals 15 residues. The CDR3 DNA follows: TGTGCCACCAGTGATTTTACGCTAGCGGGAGAGGAGCAGTTCTTC. This gives the protein CATSDFTLAGEEQFF.

The chain carries TRBV24-1 and TRBJ2-7; TRBD1 agrees at 7 bases. The CDR3 covers 14 residues. The trim removed 11 bases at V and 0 bases at J, leaving 9 bases unmatched. Per the germline V gene, CDR1 is KGHDR and CDR2 is SFDVKD. DNA of the CDR3: TGTGCCAGCATCCCCGGGACAGCCTCCTACGAGCAGTACTTC. Translating gives CASIPGTASYEQYF.

This clonotype was picked up many times. This sequence joins TRBV12-3 or TRBV12-4 and TRBJ2-2; 9 nucleotides line up with TRBD2. The CDR3 consists of 16 residues. Trimming cost V 8 bases and J 4 bases; bases outside gene matches: 11. The CDR3 bases are TGTGCCAGCGGCGACAACAGCGGGAGGATCACCGGGGAGCTGTTTTTT. This translates into CASGDNSGRITGELFF.

Here the CDR3 reads CSARLASGRAGGDTQYF. For the CDR3, the DNA is TGCAGTGCTAGACTGGCTAGCGGGAGGGCCGGGGGGGATACGCAGTATTTT. The V call is TRBV20-1, the J call TRBJ2-3; 12 bases agree with TRBD2. This CDR3 is 17 amino acids long. The germline gives CDR1 DFQATT, CDR2 SNEGSKA (reference sequence). Trimming removed 2 bases from V and 6 bases from J; junction bases left unmatched: 12.

The chain has TRBV7-6 and TRBJ2-2; TRBD1 aligns across 7 bases. Germline lookup yields CDR1 SGHVS and CDR2 FNYEAQ. CDR3 length equals 15 residues. With 1 base clipped from V and 7 bases from J, the junction kept 6 bases outside the gene matches. The CDR3 DNA reads as TGTGCCAGCAGCTTAGTAGGGGGCGGCGGCGGGGAGCTGTTTTTT. Translation gives CASSLVGGGGGELFF.